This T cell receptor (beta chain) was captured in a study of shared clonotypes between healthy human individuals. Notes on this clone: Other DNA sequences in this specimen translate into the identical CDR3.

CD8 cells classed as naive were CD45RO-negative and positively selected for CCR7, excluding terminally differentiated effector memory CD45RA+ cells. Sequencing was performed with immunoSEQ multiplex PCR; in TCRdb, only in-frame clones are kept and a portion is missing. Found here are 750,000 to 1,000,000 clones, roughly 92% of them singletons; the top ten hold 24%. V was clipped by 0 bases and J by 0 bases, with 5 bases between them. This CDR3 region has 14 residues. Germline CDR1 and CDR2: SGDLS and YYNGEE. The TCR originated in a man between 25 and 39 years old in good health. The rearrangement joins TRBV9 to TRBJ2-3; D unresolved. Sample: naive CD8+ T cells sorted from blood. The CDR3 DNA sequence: TGTGCCAGCAGCGTAGACGGTAGCACAGATACGCAGTATTTT. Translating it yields CASSVDGSTDTQYF.